Listed below are T cell receptor beta chains from one sample, sequenced in a study of cytomegalovirus exposure and HLA in healthy donors. Data came from immunoSEQ multiplex PCR; TCRdb stores just in-frame clones and leaves some out. The table includes about 130,000 clones, around 80% detected once. The sequenced sample consisted of PBMCs. Receptor source: a woman aged 50 to 60 in good health and CMV-seronegative. CDR3s include the opening cysteine and the closing phenylalanine or tryptophan. The D gene is left open where the match is weak. Size values are once, few and many counts, or a class for expanded clones, and some rows have none.

V	D	J	size	DNA	CDR3
TRBV27	TRBD2	TRBJ2-5	NA	TGTGCCAGCTCCCAGACTAGCGATGGGACCCAGTACTTC	CASSQTSDGTQYF
TRBV18	TRBD2	TRBJ2-2	NA	TGTGCCAGCTCACCCCTAGCGGGAGTAACCGGGGAGCTGTTTTTT	CASSPLAGVTGELFF
TRBV15	NA	TRBJ1-5	NA	TGTGCCACCAGCAGAGCCCCGGCAGGGCCCCAGCCCCAGCATTTT	CATSRAPAGPQPQHF
TRBV18	NA	TRBJ1-1	NA	TGTGCCAGCTCACCAAGCGGCGTGGTCACTGAAGCTTTCTTT	CASSPSGVVTEAFF
TRBV12-5	NA	TRBJ1-5	few	TGTGCTAGTGGTTTGACGGAGATCAATCAGCCCCAGCATTTT	CASGLTEINQPQHF
TRBV27	TRBD2	TRBJ2-3	NA	TGTGCCAGCCGTCCGCGCGGGGGTTTCACAGATACGCAGTATTTT	CASRPRGGFTDTQYF
TRBV4-2	TRBD2	TRBJ2-1	NA	TGTGCCAGCAGCCAGAGCGGGAGAGGTCACAATGAGCAGTTCTTC	CASSQSGRGHNEQFF
TRBV4-3	NA	TRBJ2-1	NA	TGCGCCAGCAGCCAAGATCGAGATAGCTCCTACAATGAGCAGTTCTTC	CASSQDRDSSYNEQFF
TRBV4-2	NA	TRBJ1-2	NA	TGTGCCAGCAGCCAAGATATTGACAGGTCCCCTAAGGATGGCTACACCTTC	CASSQDIDRSPKDGYTF
TRBV27	TRBD1	TRBJ2-7	NA	TGTGCCAGCAGTTTATCACAGGGGGTCTACGAGCAGTACTTC	CASSLSQGVYEQYF
TRBV14	NA	TRBJ2-2	NA	TGTGCCAGCAGCCGCGGGGGGACAGGGACCGGGGAGCTGTTTTTT	CASSRGGTGTGELFF
TRBV5-4	TRBD2	TRBJ2-7	NA	TGTGCCAGCAGCTTGGGGCTAGCGGGAGAGTCCTACGAGCAGTACTTC	CASSLGLAGESYEQYF
TRBV7-9	NA	TRBJ2-3	NA	TGTGCCAGCACCCCCCGGGCAGATACGCAGTATTTT	CASTPRADTQYF
TRBV18	NA	TRBJ2-5	NA	TGTGCCAGCCAGACGACAGGCCCCTCGCGAGAGACCCAGTACTTC	CASQTTGPSRETQYF
TRBV6-6	TRBD1	TRBJ1-5	few	TGTGCCAGCAGTTACCTAAACCGGGACAGGGGTCAGCCCCAGCATTTT	CASSYLNRDRGQPQHF
TRBV6-4	NA	TRBJ1-3	NA	TGTGCCAGCAGTGACTCATCGGCCGGGAGGGTCTCTGGAAACACCATATATTTT	CASSDSSAGRVSGNTIYF
TRBV27	TRBD1	TRBJ2-1	NA	TGTGCCAGCAGTTTCCTTACCGGGACAGGAATCTACAATGAGCAGTTCTTC	CASSFLTGTGIYNEQFF
TRBV19	NA	TRBJ2-7	NA	TGTGCCAGTAGTATATCGGCAGGGGCCTACGAGCAGTACTTC	CASSISAGAYEQYF
TRBV15	NA	TRBJ2-2	NA	TGTGCCACCAGCAGCGAGGACAACAAGTCCGGGGAGCTGTTTTTT	CATSSEDNKSGELFF
TRBV7-2	TRBD1	TRBJ2-4	NA	TGTGCCAGCAGCTCCCCTCCCCCGAGGGACAGATATCAGTACTTC	CASSSPPPRDRYQYF
TRBV28	NA	TRBJ1-2	NA	TGTGCCAGCTGCCAAGGGGGGGGGCAGAGGAATGGCTACACCTTC	CASCQGGGQRNGYTF
TRBV9	TRBD2	TRBJ2-1	NA	TGTGCCAGCAGCGTCCAAGCGGGAGGGCAATACAATGAGCAGTTCTTC	CASSVQAGGQYNEQFF
TRBV27	TRBD2	TRBJ2-2	NA	TGTGCCAGCAGTTTAGGACTAGCGGGAAGGTTGGGGGAGCTGTTTTTT	CASSLGLAGRLGELFF
TRBV2	NA	TRBJ1-3	NA	TGTGCCAGCAGTCCGGACATCCAAATTGGAAACACCATATATTTT	CASSPDIQIGNTIYF
TRBV19	TRBD1	TRBJ1-1	NA	TGTGCCAGTAGTATAGGACAGGGGTTTGAAGCTTTCTTT	CASSIGQGFEAFF
TRBV7-8	TRBD1	TRBJ2-7	NA	TGTGCCAGCAGCTTGGGACAGCCGGCCCACGAGCAGTACTTC	CASSLGQPAHEQYF
TRBV10-3	NA	TRBJ1-5	NA	TGTGCCATCAGTGAGTCGAGCCAGCCCCAGCATTTT	CAISESSQPQHF
TRBV6-6	TRBD1	TRBJ1-1	NA	TGTGCCAGCAGAGATCGGGACAGGGGGAACACTGAAGCTTTCTTT	CASRDRDRGNTEAFF
TRBV19	NA	TRBJ1-2	NA	TGTGCCAGTAGTACTCGGCTCGAGGGCCTCTATGGCTACACCTTC	CASSTRLEGLYGYTF
TRBV5-1	NA	TRBJ1-2	once	TGCGCCAGCAGCTTGGAGTCGATTGGCAGGGGAAGTAAAGGCTACACCTTC	CASSLESIGRGSKGYTF
TRBV15	TRBD2	TRBJ2-1	NA	TGTGCCACCAGCGGGCTTAGCGGGAGCCATGAGCAGTTCTTC	CATSGLSGSHEQFF
TRBV30	TRBD2	TRBJ2-5	once	TGTGCCTGGAGATCGGGGGGGGAGACCCAGTACTTC	CAWRSGGETQYF
TRBV11-2	TRBD2	TRBJ2-7	NA	TGTGCCAGCAGCTTGAGGGCGGTTGGCATGCAGCGGGGTTCCTACGAGCAGTACTTC	CASSLRAVGMQRGSYEQYF
TRBV29-1	NA	TRBJ1-2	NA	TGCAGCGTTGAATACCCAGGCATCCACCCCTTC	CSVEYPGIHPF
TRBV6-4	NA	TRBJ1-2	NA	TGTGCCAGCAGTGAGGCGGCGGATGGCTATGGCTACACCTTC	CASSEAADGYGYTF
TRBV7-8	TRBD1	TRBJ1-5	NA	TGTGCCAGCAGCTTGACAGGGATCGGGGATCAGCCCCAGCATTTT	CASSLTGIGDQPQHF
TRBV2	TRBD2	TRBJ2-3	once	TGTGCCAGCAGTGAAGCGGTCCGACTAGCGGGAGGCACAGATACGCAGTATTTT	CASSEAVRLAGGTDTQYF
TRBV5-8	TRBD2	TRBJ2-1	NA	TGTGCCAGCAGCAGGGGACTAGCGTACAATGAGCAGTTCTTC	CASSRGLAYNEQFF
TRBV11-3	TRBD2	TRBJ2-2	NA	TGTGCCAGCAGCTTAGTTGCGGGAGTTGACACCGGGGAGCTGTTTTTT	CASSLVAGVDTGELFF
TRBV27	NA	TRBJ1-2	NA	TGTGCCAGCAGTTTCGCGGGCCCTAACTATGGCTACACCTTC	CASSFAGPNYGYTF
TRBV19	NA	TRBJ2-1	NA	TGTGCCAGTAGCCCCAGAACAGGGGGACTATACAATGAGCAGTTCTTC	CASSPRTGGLYNEQFF
TRBV4-3	NA	TRBJ1-1	NA	TGCGCCAGCAGCCAAGATTCAGGGGTCGACACTGAAGCTTTCTTT	CASSQDSGVDTEAFF
TRBV9	NA	TRBJ2-1	NA	TGTGCCAGCAGCCTTAACAGTGCCAATGAGCAGTTCTTC	CASSLNSANEQFF
TRBV5-4	TRBD1	TRBJ2-5	NA	TGTGCCAGCAGCCTGACAGGGCGGGAGACCCAGTACTTC	CASSLTGRETQYF
TRBV10-3	TRBD1	TRBJ1-1	few	TGTGCCACATACGGGGACAGGGGGGGGAAAACTGAAGCTTTCTTT	CATYGDRGGKTEAFF
TRBV5-1	TRBD1	TRBJ2-1	NA	TGCGCCAGCAGCTTAATACCGGGACAGCCGTACAATGAGCAGTTCTTC	CASSLIPGQPYNEQFF
TRBV14	TRBD2	TRBJ2-5	NA	TGTGCCAGCAGCGAAGGACTAGCGGGCCCAGAGACCCAGTACTTC	CASSEGLAGPETQYF
TRBV5-6	TRBD2	TRBJ2-3	once	TGTGCCAGCAGATCCAGGACTAGCGGGATGGTCTTTTTAGCAGATACGCAGTATTTT	CASRSRTSGMVFLADTQYF